This is a list of T cell receptor beta chains from one sample in a study of blood T cell repertoires in COVID-19. The method was immunoSEQ multiplex PCR; TCRdb's version includes in-frame clones alone and lacks a portion of them. Of 300,000 to 350,000 clones in the sample, approximately 88% were seen once. Sample: peripheral blood. Receptors were obtained from a young woman with COVID-19, enrolled during active disease. Each CDR3 is given with its conserved first and last residue. D genes are given only for firm matches. Clone size is shown for a subset of rows, as once, few, many or a class of expanded clone.

D gene | J gene | V gene | clone size | CDR3 length | CDR3 DNA | CDR3 protein
TRBD2 | TRBJ2-3 | TRBV2 | . | 16 | TGTGCCAGCAGTGCCAGACTAGCGGGGGGGACAGATACGCAGTATTTT | CASSARLAGGTDTQYF
. | TRBJ1-5 | TRBV2 | once | 15 | TGTGCCAGCAGTGAAAAGCGGCATAGCAATCAGCCCCAGCATTTT | CASSEKRHSNQPQHF
TRBD1 | TRBJ2-3 | TRBV19 | . | 20 | TGTGCCAGTAGTACTCGACAGGGGCAACTCTCAAGGCCCCGCACAGATACGCAGTATTTT | CASSTRQGQLSRPRTDTQYF
TRBD1 | TRBJ1-1 | TRBV10-3 | . | 14 | TGTGCCATCAAGGACCAGGGGGCCTACACTGAAGCTTTCTTT | CAIKDQGAYTEAFF
TRBD2 | TRBJ2-5 | TRBV2 | . | 17 | TGTGCCAGCAGTCTATCAGGACTAGCGTCGGAGCCGGAGACCCAGTACTTC | CASSLSGLASEPETQYF
. | TRBJ2-5 | TRBV29-1 | . | 13 | TGCAGCACCCTCGGGGTCGGGGGAGAGACCCAGTACTTC | CSTLGVGGETQYF
. | TRBJ2-2 | TRBV7-8 | . | 15 | TGTGCCAGCAGCTTTAGCATCTGGAACACCGGGGAGCTGTTTTTT | CASSFSIWNTGELFF
TRBD2 | TRBJ2-2 | TRBV20-1 | once | 15 | TGCAGTGCTAGTGACAGTGGGGGGGTGACCGGGGAGCTGTTTTTT | CSASDSGGVTGELFF
. | TRBJ2-3 | TRBV28 | . | 13 | TGTGCCAGCAGTCCCACATTGGGAGCTACGCAGTATTTT | CASSPTLGATQYF
TRBD1 | TRBJ1-1 | TRBV27 | . | 14 | TGTGCCAGCAGTTTATACCAGGGGGGCACTGAAGCTTTCTTT | CASSLYQGGTEAFF
. | TRBJ1-4 | TRBV2 | . | 14 | TGTGCCAGCAGACAGCGGGACACTAATGAAAAACTGTTTTTT | CASRQRDTNEKLFF
. | TRBJ1-2 | TRBV4-1 | . | 15 | TGCGCCAGCAGCCAGGACAGCATAACATACTATGGCTACACCTTC | CASSQDSITYYGYTF
TRBD1 | TRBJ1-5 | TRBV29-1 | . | 15 | TGCAGCGTTGCCCAGACAGGGGACTACAATCAGCCCCAGCATTTT | CSVAQTGDYNQPQHF
TRBD2 | TRBJ2-1 | TRBV7-9 | few | 17 | TGTGCCAGCACCTCAGAGGCCGGACTAGCCTCCTACAATGAGCAGTTCTTC | CASTSEAGLASYNEQFF
TRBD1 | TRBJ1-1 | TRBV28 | . | 14 | TGTGCCAGCAGCCCGGGACAGGGAGGCACTGAAGCTTTCTTT | CASSPGQGGTEAFF
. | TRBJ1-2 | TRBV6-5 | . | 13 | TGTGCCAGCAGACCCGACAGGTCCTGGGGCTACACCTTC | CASRPDRSWGYTF
TRBD1 | TRBJ1-3 | TRBV4-2 | . | 16 | TGTGCCAGCAGCCAAGGGACAGGGGTTTATGGAAACACCATATATTTT | CASSQGTGVYGNTIYF
TRBD2 | TRBJ2-5 | TRBV5-1 | . | 15 | TGCGCCAGCAGCCCCATAGCGGGGAGGTTTGAGACCCAGTACTTC | CASSPIAGRFETQYF
TRBD1 | TRBJ1-2 | TRBV3-1/TRBV3-2 | . | 15 | TGTGCCAGCAGCCAGGCGGACAGGGGAACCAATGGCTACACCTTC | CASSQADRGTNGYTF
TRBD2 | TRBJ2-1 | TRBV4-1 | . | 17 | TGCGCCAGCAGCCCGGGGGGGTCTCTTGAGACCTACAATGAGCAGTTCTTC | CASSPGGSLETYNEQFF
TRBD1 | TRBJ1-1 | TRBV29-1 | . | 12 | TGCAGCACAAAATCAGGGGGTGGTGAAGCTTTCTTT | CSTKSGGGEAFF
. | TRBJ2-5 | TRBV5-1 | . | 14 | TGCGCCAGCAGCGTCGACGGCCAGGGGGAGACCCAGTACTTC | CASSVDGQGETQYF
. | TRBJ1-6 | TRBV4-2 | . | 15 | TGTGCCAGCAGCCGGTCAGGGCAATATAATTCACCCCTCCACTTT | CASSRSGQYNSPLHF
TRBD1 | TRBJ1-3 | TRBV5-4 | few | 17 | TGTGCCAGCAGCTATCTGACAGGGCCAATCTCTGGAAACACCATATATTTT | CASSYLTGPISGNTIYF
TRBD1 | TRBJ1-4 | TRBV28 | . | 14 | TGTGCCAGCAGTCCCCCAGGACAGGTTGGAAAACTGTTTTTT | CASSPPGQVGKLFF
. | TRBJ2-5 | TRBV7-3 | . | 16 | TGTGCCAGCAGCTTAAGTTTACTCCCGACTCTCGAGACCCAGTACTTC | CASSLSLLPTLETQYF
. | TRBJ1-4 | TRBV7-9 | few | 12 | TGTGCCAGCAGCTTACAGGGGAACAAACTGTTTTTT | CASSLQGNKLFF
TRBD1 | TRBJ2-7 | TRBV7-8 | . | 14 | TGTGCCAGCAGCTTAGGGACAGGGGTACAGGAGCAGTACTTC | CASSLGTGVQEQYF
TRBD1 | TRBJ2-7 | TRBV2 | . | 14 | TGTGCCAGCAGTGGGGAGACAGGGGCCAACGAGCAGTACTTC | CASSGETGANEQYF
TRBD1 | TRBJ1-1 | TRBV18 | . | 13 | TGTGCCAGCTCACTGACAGGGATAGATGAAGCTTTCTTT | CASSLTGIDEAFF
. | TRBJ1-2 | TRBV5-1 | . | 12 | TGCGCCAGCAGCTTGGCAGGGGAAGGCTACACCTTC | CASSLAGEGYTF
. | TRBJ1-5 | TRBV6-1 | . | 16 | TGTGCCAGCAGTGAAGGGGGGCCCTGGACTGTCAGCCCCCAGCATTTT | CASSEGGPWTVSPQHF
. | TRBJ2-5 | TRBV9 | . | 16 | TGTGCCAGCAGCCAGGGCCCTAGCGCGGGCCAAGAGACCCAGTACTTC | CASSQGPSAGQETQYF
TRBD2 | TRBJ2-3 | TRBV5-1 | . | 15 | TGCGCCAGCAGCACGGGCACTAGCGGGGAGGATACGCAGTATTTT | CASSTGTSGEDTQYF
. | TRBJ1-2 | TRBV6-5 | . | 12 | TGTGCCAGCAGTCGGACAGTTGGCGGCTACACCTTC | CASSRTVGGYTF
. | TRBJ2-7 | TRBV11-3 | . | 14 | TGTGCCAGCAGCTCCCCCCGACAGATCTACGAGCAGTACTTC | CASSSPRQIYEQYF
TRBD1 | TRBJ1-6 | TRBV7-9 | . | 15 | TGTGCCAGCAGCCCACAGGGGTCCTATAATTCACCCCTCCACTTT | CASSPQGSYNSPLHF
. | TRBJ1-1 | TRBV6-4 | . | 14 | TGTGCCAGCAGTGACTCAGGACTGATCACTGAAGCTTTCTTT | CASSDSGLITEAFF
TRBD1 | TRBJ2-2 | TRBV7-2 | . | 15 | TGTGCCAGCAGCTTCAGGGGGCGTTACACCGGGGAGCTGTTTTTT | CASSFRGRYTGELFF
. | TRBJ2-3 | TRBV7-9 | . | 16 | TGTGCCAGCAGCTCAGACAAAGGGAGTTTAGCAGATACGCAGTATTTT | CASSSDKGSLADTQYF
. | TRBJ2-1 | TRBV30 | . | 16 | TGTGCCTGGAAGCCCGGTCCTGGCAGGGGCTCCAATGAGCAGTTCTTC | CAWKPGPGRGSNEQFF
. | TRBJ1-1 | TRBV18 | . | 13 | TGTGCCAGCTACCTCGGACAGAACACTGAAGCTTTCTTT | CASYLGQNTEAFF